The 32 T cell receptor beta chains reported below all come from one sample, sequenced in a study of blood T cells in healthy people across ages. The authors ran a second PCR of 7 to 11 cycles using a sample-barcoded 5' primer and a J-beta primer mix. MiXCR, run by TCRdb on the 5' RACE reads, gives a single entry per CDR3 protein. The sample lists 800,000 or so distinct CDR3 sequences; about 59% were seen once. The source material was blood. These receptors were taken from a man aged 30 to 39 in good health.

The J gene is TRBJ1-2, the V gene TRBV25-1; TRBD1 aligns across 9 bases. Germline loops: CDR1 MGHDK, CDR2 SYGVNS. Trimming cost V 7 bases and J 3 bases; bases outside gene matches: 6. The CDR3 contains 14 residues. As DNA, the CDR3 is TGTGCCAGCAAGGGACAGGGAACGGACTATGGCTACACCTTC. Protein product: CASKGQGTDYGYTF.

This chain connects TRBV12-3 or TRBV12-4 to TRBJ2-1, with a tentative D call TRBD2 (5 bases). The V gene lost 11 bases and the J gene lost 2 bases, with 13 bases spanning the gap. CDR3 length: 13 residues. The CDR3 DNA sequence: TGTGCCGCCGGGAAGTCGACCTACAATGAGCAGTTCTTC. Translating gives CAAGKSTYNEQFF.

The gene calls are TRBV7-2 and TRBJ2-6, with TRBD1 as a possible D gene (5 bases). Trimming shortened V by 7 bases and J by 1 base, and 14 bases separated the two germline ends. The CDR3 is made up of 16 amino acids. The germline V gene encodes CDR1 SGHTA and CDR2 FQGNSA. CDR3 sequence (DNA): TGTGCCAGCAAATTACACTCAGGGTCTGGGGCCAACGTCCTGACTTTC. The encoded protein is CASKLHSGSGANVLTF. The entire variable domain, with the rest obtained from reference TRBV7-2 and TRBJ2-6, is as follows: GAGVSQSPSNKVTEKGKDVELRCDPISGHTALYWYRQSLGQGLEFLIYFQGNSAPDKSGLPSDRFSAERTGGSVSTLTIQRTQQEDSAVYLCASKLHSGSGANVLTFGAGSRLTVL.

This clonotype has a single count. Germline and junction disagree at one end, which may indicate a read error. The CDR3 nucleotides are TGTGCCAGCAGTTACTCGCCTAGCGGGGATCAGTACAATGACCAGTTCTTC. This sequence encodes CASSYSPSGDQYNDQFF. The chain recombines TRBV6-5 with TRBJ2-1; 9 bases fit TRBD2. The CDR3 runs to 17 residues. CDR1 MNHEY and CDR2 SVGAGI come from the germline V gene.

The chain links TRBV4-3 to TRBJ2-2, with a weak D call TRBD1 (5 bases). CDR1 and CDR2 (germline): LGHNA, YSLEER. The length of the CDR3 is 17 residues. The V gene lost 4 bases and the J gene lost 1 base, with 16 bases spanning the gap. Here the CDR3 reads CASSLGLQVLNTGELFF. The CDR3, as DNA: TGCGCCAGCAGCCTTGGCCTACAGGTTTTGAACACCGGGGAGCTGTTTTTT.

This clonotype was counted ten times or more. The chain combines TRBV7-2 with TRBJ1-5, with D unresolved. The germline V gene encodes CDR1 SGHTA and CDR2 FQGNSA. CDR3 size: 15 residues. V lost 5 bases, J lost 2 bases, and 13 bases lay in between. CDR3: CASSLTGGGNQPQHF. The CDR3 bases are TGTGCCAGCAGCCTCACTGGTGGGGGCAATCAGCCCCAGCATTTT.

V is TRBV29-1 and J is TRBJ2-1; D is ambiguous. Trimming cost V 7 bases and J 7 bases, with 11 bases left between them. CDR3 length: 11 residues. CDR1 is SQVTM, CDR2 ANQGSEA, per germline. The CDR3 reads CSGAAGNEQFF. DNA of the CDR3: TGCAGCGGTGCTGCTGGGAATGAGCAGTTCTTC.

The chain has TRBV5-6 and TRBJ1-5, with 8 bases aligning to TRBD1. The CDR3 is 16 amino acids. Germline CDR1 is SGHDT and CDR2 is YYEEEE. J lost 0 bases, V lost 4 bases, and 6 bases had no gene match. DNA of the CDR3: TGTGCCAGCAGCGCGACAGGGGAATATAGCAATCAGCCCCAGCATTTT. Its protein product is CASSATGEYSNQPQHF.

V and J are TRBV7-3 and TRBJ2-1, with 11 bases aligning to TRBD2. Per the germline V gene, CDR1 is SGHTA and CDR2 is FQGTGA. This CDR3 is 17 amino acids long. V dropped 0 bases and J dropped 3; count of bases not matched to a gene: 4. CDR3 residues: CASSLTIAGGGYNEQFF. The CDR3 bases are TGTGCCAGCAGCTTAACAATAGCGGGGGGGGGCTACAATGAGCAGTTCTTC. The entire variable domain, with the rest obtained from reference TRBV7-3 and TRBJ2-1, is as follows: GAGVSQTPSNKVTEKGKYVELRCDPISGHTALYWYRQSLGQGPEFLIYFQGTGAADDSGLPNDRFFAVRPEGSVSTLKIQRTERGDSAVYLCASSLTIAGGGYNEQFFGPGTRLTVL.

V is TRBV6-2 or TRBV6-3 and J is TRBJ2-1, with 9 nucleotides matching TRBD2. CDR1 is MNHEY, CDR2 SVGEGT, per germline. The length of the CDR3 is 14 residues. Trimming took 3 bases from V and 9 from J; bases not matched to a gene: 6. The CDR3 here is CASSYGGGATEQFF. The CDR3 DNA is TGTGCCAGCAGTTATGGCGGGGGGGCCACTGAGCAGTTCTTC.

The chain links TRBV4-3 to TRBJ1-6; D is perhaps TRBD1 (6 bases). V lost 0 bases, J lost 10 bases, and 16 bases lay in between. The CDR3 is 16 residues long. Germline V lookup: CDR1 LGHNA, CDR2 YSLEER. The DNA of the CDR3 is TGCGCCAGCAGCCAAGATTTCCGGGGGGCGGAATCACCCCTCCACTTT. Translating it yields CASSQDFRGAESPLHF.

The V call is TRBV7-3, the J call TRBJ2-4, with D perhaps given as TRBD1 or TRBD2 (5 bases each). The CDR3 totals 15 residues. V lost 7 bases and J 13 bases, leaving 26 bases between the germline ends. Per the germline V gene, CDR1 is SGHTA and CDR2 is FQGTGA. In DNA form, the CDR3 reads TGTGCCAGCATCCTGGGGCTTAGTAAGTCGTGGGAGCAGTACTTC. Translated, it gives CASILGLSKSWEQYF.

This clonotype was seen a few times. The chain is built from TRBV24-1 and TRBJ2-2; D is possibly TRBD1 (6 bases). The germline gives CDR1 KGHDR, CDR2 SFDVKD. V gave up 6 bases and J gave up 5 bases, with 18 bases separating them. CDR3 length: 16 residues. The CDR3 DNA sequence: TGTGCCACCAGTAGACAGGTTGACCTTGCGACCGGGGAGCTGTTTTTT. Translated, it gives CATSRQVDLATGELFF.

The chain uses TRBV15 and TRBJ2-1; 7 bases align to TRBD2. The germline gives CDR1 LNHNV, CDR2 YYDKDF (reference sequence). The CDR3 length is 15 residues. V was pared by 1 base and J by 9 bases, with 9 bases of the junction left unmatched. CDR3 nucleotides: TGTGCCACCAGCAGAGGTGGCGGGAGTATTGTTGAGCAGTTCTTC. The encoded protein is CATSRGGGSIVEQFF.

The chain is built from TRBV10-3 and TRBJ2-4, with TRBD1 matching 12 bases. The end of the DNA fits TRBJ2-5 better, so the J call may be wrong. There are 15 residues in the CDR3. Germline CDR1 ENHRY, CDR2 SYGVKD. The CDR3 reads CATAPGQGASETQYF. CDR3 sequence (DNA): TGTGCCACCGCACCGGGACAGGGGGCATCGGAGACCCAGTACTTC.

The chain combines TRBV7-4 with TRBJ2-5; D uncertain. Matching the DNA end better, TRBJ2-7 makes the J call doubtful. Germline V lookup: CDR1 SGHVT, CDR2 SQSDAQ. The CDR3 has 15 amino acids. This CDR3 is CASSGMAGIDYEQYF. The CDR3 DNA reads TGTGCCAGCAGCGGTATGGCTGGGATTGACTACGAGCAGTACTTC.

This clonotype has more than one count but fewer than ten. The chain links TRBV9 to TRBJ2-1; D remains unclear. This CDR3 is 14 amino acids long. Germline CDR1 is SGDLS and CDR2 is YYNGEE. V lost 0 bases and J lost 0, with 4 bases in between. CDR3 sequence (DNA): TGTGCCAGCAGCGTAGAGTACTCCTACAATGAGCAGTTCTTC. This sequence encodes CASSVEYSYNEQFF.

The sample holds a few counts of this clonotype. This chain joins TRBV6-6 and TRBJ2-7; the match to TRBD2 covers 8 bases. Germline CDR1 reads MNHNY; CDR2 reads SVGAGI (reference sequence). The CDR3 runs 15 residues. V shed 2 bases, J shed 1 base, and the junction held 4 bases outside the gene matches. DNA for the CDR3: TGTGCCAGCAGTTACGCGACTAGCGCTTCCTACGAGCAGTACTTC. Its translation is CASSYATSASYEQYF.

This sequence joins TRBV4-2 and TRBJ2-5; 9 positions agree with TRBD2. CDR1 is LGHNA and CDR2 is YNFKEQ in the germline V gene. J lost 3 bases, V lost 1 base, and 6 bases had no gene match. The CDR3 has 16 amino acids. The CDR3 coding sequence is TGTGCCAGCAGCCAAGGCGGGGGGGCCTCTAAAGAGACCCAGTACTTC. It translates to CASSQGGGASKETQYF.

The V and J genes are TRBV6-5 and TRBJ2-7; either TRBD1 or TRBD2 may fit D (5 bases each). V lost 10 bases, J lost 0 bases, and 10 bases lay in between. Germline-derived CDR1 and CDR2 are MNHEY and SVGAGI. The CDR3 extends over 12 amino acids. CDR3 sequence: CATTGPSYEQYF. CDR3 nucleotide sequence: TGTGCCACAACGGGACCCTCCTACGAGCAGTACTTC.

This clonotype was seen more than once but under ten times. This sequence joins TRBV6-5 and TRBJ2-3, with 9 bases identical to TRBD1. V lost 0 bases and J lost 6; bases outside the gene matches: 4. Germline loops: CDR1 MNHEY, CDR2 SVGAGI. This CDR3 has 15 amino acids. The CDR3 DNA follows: TGTGCCAGCAGTTACTCCGACAGGGGGTTTGATACGCAGTATTTT. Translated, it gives CASSYSDRGFDTQYF.

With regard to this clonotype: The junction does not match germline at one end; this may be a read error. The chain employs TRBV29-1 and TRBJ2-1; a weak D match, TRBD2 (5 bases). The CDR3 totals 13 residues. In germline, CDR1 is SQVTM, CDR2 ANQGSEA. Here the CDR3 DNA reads TGCAGCATTGAAAGCGGTCAGTATGGTGAGCAGTTCTTC. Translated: CSIESGQYGEQFF.

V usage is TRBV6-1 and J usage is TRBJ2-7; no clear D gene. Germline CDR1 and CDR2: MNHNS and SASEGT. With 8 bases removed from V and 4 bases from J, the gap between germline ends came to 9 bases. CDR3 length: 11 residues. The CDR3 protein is CASVSGYEQYF. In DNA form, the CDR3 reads TGTGCCAGCGTGAGTGGTTACGAGCAGTACTTC.

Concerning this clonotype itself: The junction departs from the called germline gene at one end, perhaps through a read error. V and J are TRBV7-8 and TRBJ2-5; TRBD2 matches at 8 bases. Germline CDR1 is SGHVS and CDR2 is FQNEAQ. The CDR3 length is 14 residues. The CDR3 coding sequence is TGTGCCGGCAGCTTCGCGGGGGGAGAAGAGACCCAGTACTTC. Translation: CAGSFAGGEETQYF.

CDR3 nucleotides: TGTGCCAGCAGCCAAGGGATCACTAATGAAAAACTGTTTTTT. Amino acid sequence: CASSQGITNEKLFF. The rearrangement joins TRBV4-2 to TRBJ1-4; D gene ambiguous. Germline CDR1 is LGHNA and CDR2 is YNFKEQ. The V end was cut by 1 base, the J end by 2 bases, with 5 bases between. The CDR3 has 14 amino acids.

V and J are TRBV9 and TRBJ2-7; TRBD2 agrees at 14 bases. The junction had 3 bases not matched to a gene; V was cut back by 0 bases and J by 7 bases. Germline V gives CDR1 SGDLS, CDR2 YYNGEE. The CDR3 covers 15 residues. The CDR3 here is CASSVAGLAGVEQYF. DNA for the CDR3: TGTGCCAGCAGCGTAGCGGGACTAGCGGGGGTAGAGCAGTACTTC.

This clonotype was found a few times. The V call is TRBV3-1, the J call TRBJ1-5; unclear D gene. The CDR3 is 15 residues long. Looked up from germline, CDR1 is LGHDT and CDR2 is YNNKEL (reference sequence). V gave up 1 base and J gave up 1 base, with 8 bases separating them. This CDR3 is CASSQASTSNQPQHF. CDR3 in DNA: TGTGCCAGCAGCCAAGCTTCCACCAGCAATCAGCCCCAGCATTTT. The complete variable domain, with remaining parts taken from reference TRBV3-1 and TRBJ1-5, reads DTAVSQTPKYLVTQMGNDKSIKCEQNLGHDTMYWYKQDSKKFLKIMFSYNNKELIINETVPNRFSPKSPDKAHLNLHINSLELGDSAVYFCASSQASTSNQPQHFGDGTRLSIL.

The CDR3 DNA reads as TGCAGTGCTAGCCCTAAAACAGGGCGCGAGCAGTACTTC. Protein product: CSASPKTGREQYF. V gene TRBV20-1 combines with J gene TRBJ2-4, with D possibly matching TRBD1 (6 bases). The last part of the DNA fits TRBJ2-7 better; the J call may be wrong. Germline loops: CDR1 DFQATT, CDR2 SNEGSKA (reference sequence). There are 13 residues in the CDR3.

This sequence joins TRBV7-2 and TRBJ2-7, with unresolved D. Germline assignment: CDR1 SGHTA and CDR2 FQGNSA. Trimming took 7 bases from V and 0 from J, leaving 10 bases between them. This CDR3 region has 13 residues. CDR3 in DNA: TGTGCCAGCACCCAGAGGACCTCCTACGAGCAGTACTTC. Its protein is CASTQRTSYEQYF.

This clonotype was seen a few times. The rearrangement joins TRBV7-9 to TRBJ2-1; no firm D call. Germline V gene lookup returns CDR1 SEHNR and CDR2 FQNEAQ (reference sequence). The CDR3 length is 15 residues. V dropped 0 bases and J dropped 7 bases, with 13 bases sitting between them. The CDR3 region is CASSLAPSQWNEQFF. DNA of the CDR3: TGTGCCAGCAGCTTAGCCCCAAGCCAATGGAATGAGCAGTTCTTC. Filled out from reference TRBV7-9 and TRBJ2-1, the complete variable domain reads DTGVSQNPRHKITKRGQNVTFRCDPISEHNRLYWYRQTLGQGPEFLTYFQNEAQLEKSRLLSDRFSAERPKGSFSTLEIQRTEQGDSAMYLCASSLAPSQWNEQFFGPGTRLTVL.

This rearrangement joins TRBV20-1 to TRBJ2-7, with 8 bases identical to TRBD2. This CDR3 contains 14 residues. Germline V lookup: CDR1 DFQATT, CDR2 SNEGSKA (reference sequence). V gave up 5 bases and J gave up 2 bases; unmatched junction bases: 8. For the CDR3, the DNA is TGCAGTGCTGGGGCGGGAGGCGATGCCTACGAGCAGTACTTC. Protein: CSAGAGGDAYEQYF.

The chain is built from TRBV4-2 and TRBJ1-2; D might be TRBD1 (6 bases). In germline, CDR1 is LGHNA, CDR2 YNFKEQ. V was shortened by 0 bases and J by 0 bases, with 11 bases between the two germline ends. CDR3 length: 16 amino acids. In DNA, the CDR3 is TGTGCCAGCAGCCAAGACGGGACAAGGACTAACTATGGCTACACCTTC. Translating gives CASSQDGTRTNYGYTF.